Detailed here is one T cell receptor beta chain. No antigen is known for it. The sample comes from a study of post-analysis software for immune sequencing data. In the study overall: Recorded disease courses covered relapsing-remitting, secondary progressive and progressive-relapsing multiple sclerosis. Some patients had no subtype annotation.

Between the trimmed V and J ends, which lost 1 base and 9 bases, there was a span of 12 bases. CDR1 is SGHDN, CDR2 FVKESK, per germline. This CDR3 region has 13 residues. Unique molecular identifiers were carried by the TCR beta cDNA libraries. Researchers reported a few hundred thousand cDNA molecules coming from approximately 0.95 to 9.8 million T cells. TCRdb re-called the PCR reads with MiXCR, one entry per CDR3 protein. The table includes roughly 570,000 distinct CDR3 sequences, 30% to 40% detected once. Overall study results and limits: Compared with controls, patients showed significantly lower normalized Chao1 diversity. With F measure, samples from one preparation batch clustered together strongly. Relative to controls, patients had 5 or 6 TRBV segments at higher frequency, with TRBV5-6, TRBV5-1 and TRBV20-1 among these.

The receptor was isolated from a girl aged 2-17 years with multiple sclerosis. V and J are TRBV14 and TRBJ1-2; D remains unclear. Specimen: blood. Written as DNA, the CDR3 is TGTGCCAGCAGCCAAGCCTCGGTCAGGAGCTACACCTTC. Protein sequence: CASSQASVRSYTF.